This TCR beta chain comes out of a study of siplizumab effects on memory and regulatory T cells (dated by TCRdb to the late 2010s). Regarding the complete study: Across under ten responder-stimulator pairs, paired mixed lymphocyte reactions were conducted with siplizumab at approximately 0.99 ug/mL and without drug. The study looked at the effect of siplizumab, an anti-CD2 antibody, on alloreactive T-cell subsets in allogeneic mixed lymphocyte reactions made from human PBMCs. The paper's findings and limits, for the study overall: Roughly 80-96% of proliferating CD4+ or CD8+ clones could not be assigned a naive or memory phenotype. Among mappable alloreactive CD4+ clones, the Treg-derived fraction averaged about 70% with siplizumab versus 25% to 30% in control reactions. Unstimulated naive T cells appeared more diverse than memory T cells, and naive cells seemed to contribute substantially to the alloresponse. The suppressive function of proliferating Tregs from siplizumab cultures was not functionally confirmed. Because sequences below about 10^-5 frequency were poorly captured, only a minor fraction of alloreactive clones could be mapped to unstimulated subsets. The cumulative frequency of alloreactive sequences that could be traced back to unstimulated CD4+ memory T cells was significantly reduced by siplizumab.

As concerns this clone: Its antigen specificity is not known. One base away there is no much larger clone; base qualities are not given.

Libraries were constructed by the immunoSEQ multiplex PCR assay. The deep sequencing platform assayed about 10^5 TCR templates per sample. Genomic DNA extracted from sorted T cells was the material used for TCRbeta CDR3 sequencing. As for the authors' bioinformatics: Clonal analysis of TCRbeta CDR3 data was done in the R programming language. Unstimulated samples were compared with post-reaction CFSE-low samples to define alloreactive CD4+ and CD8+ clones. By matching sequences to the repertoires of sorted unstimulated Treg and non-Treg cells, each alloreactive CD4+ clone was assigned a regulatory or non-regulatory origin. TCRdb took over this immuneACCESS table, retaining in-frame rearrangements with V and J assigned. Such tables are incomplete; in checked studies, under half of the missing clones stem from an unresolved V gene, and the remainder is unexplained. D and trimming were read from the DNA, whereas the V and J calls and clone size are those reported in that table. The sample includes nearly 20,000 clones, with about 45% observed a single time. Of the sample, about 6% is held by the ten largest clones.

Cells from the mixed lymphocyte reactions were cocultured for 5 to 7 days at 37 degrees C. After responder PBMCs were labelled with CFSE and stimulator PBMCs with Violet Dye, the two populations were combined at a 1:1 ratio. Sorted unstimulated T cells and proliferating T cells recovered from mixed lymphocyte reactions were subjected to TCRbeta CDR3 sequencing. Fresh whole blood from approximately 10 HLA-typed healthy donors was used to isolate PBMCs. For TCR sequencing, responder T cells that had proliferated and were CFSE-low were FACS-sorted once the mixed lymphocyte reaction was over. At the junction V is shortened by 7 bases and J by 0 bases, with 4 bases in between. CDR1 SQVTM and CDR2 ANQGSEA are derived from the germline V gene. The CDR3 measures 12 amino acids from cysteine to phenylalanine. Of the read, only the CDR3 DNA is kept; its 36 bases are in frame from base 1.

The chain links TRBV29-1 with TRBJ2-6, with the D gene call left open. The origin of this receptor is a human donor in good health; the cells came from an allogeneic mixed lymphocyte reaction. Some clones in this sample may be carry-over from other donors' samples. Sequenced sample: CFSE-low (dividing) CD4+ T cells sorted from an allogeneic mixed lymphocyte reaction. CDR3 loop: CSANSGANVLTF. DNA sequence: TGCAGCGCTAACTCTGGGGCCAACGTCCTGACTTTC. Joined to the reference TRBV29-1 and TRBJ2-6 proteins, this CDR3 gives the full variable domain: SAVISQKPSRDICQRGTSLTIQCQVDSQVTMMFWYRQQPGQSLTLIATANQGSEATYESGFVIDKFPISRPNLTFSTLTVSNMSPEDSSIYLCSANSGANVLTFGAGSRLTVL.